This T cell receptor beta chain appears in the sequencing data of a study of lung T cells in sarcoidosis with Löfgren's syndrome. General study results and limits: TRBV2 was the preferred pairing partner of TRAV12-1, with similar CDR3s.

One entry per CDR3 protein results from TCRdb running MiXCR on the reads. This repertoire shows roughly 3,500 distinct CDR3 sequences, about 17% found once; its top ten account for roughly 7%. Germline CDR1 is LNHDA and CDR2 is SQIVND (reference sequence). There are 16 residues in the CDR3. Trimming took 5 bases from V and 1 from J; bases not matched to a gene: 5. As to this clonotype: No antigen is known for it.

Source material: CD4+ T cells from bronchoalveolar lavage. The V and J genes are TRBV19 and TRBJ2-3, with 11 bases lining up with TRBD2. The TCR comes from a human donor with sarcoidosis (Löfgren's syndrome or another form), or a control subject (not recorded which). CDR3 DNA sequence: TGTGCCAGTAGTCCCCGTAGCGGGAGGGGCACAGATACGCAGTATTTT. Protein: CASSPRSGRGTDTQYF.